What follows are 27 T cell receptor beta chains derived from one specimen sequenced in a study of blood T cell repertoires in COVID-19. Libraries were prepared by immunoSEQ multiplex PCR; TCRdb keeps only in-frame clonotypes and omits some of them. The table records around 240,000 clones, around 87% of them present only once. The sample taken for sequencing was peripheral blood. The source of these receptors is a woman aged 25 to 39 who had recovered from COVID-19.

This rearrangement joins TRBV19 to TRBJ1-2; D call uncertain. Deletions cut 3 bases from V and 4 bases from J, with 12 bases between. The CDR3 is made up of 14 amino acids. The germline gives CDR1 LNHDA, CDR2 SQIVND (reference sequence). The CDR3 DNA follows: TGTGCCAGTAGTATTCTGGGCCCTATCTATGGCTACACCTTC. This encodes CASSILGPIYGYTF.

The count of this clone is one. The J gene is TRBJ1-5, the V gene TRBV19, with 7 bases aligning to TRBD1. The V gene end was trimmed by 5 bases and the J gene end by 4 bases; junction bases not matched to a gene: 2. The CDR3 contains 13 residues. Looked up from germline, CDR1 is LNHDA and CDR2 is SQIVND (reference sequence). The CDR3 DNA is TGTGCCAGTAGTGGGACAGCAAATCAGCCCCAGCATTTT. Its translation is CASSGTANQPQHF.

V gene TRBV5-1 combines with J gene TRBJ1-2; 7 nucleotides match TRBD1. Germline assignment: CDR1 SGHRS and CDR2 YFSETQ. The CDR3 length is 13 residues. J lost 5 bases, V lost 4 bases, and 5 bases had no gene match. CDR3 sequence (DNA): TGCGCCAGCAGCCCGGACAGGAAATATGGCTACACCTTC. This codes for CASSPDRKYGYTF. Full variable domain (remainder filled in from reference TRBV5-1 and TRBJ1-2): KAGVTQTPRYLIKTRGQQVTLSCSPISGHRSVSWYQQTPGQGLQFLFEYFSETQRNKGNFPGRFSGRQFSNSRSEMNVSTLELGDSALYLCASSPDRKYGYTFGSGTRLTVV.

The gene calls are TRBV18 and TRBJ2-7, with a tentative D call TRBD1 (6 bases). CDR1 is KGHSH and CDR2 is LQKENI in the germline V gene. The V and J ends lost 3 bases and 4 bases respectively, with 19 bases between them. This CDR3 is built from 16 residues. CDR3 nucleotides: TGTGCCAGCTCACCTGGAGGTTCGACAGGATTATACGAGCAGTACTTC. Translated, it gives CASSPGGSTGLYEQYF.

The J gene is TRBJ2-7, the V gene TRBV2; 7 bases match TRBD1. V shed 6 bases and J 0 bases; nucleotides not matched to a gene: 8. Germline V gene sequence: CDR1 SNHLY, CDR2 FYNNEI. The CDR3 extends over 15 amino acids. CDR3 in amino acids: CASSSTGNLSYEQYF. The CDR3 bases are TGTGCCAGCAGCTCGACAGGGAACCTCTCCTACGAGCAGTACTTC.

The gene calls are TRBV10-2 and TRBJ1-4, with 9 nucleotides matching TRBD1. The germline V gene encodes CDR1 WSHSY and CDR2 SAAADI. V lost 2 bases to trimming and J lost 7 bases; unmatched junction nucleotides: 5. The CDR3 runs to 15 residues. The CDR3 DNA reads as TGCGCCAGCAGTGAGCGCCACAGGGGGCCTGAAAAACTGTTTTTT. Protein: CASSERHRGPEKLFF.

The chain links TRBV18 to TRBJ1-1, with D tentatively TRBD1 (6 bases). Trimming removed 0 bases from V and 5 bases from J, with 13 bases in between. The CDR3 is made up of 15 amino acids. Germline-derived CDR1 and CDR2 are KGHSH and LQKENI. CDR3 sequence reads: CASSPPKGVDTEAFF. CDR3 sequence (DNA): TGTGCCAGCTCACCACCGAAGGGGGTGGATACTGAAGCTTTCTTT.

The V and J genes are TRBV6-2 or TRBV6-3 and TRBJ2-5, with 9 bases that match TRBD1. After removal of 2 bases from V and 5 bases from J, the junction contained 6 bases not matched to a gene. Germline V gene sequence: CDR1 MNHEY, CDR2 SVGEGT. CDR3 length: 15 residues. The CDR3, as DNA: TGTGCCAGCAGTTACGGACAGGGGCTTCGGGAGACCCAGTACTTC. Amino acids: CASSYGQGLRETQYF.

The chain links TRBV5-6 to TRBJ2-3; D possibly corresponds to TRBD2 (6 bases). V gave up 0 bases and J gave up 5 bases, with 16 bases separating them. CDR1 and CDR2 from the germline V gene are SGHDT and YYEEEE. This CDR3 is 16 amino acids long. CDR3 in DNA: TGTGCCAGCAGCTTGGGATCCCCCGGGCGGGGAGATACGCAGTATTTT. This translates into CASSLGSPGRGDTQYF.

This CDR3 reads CASSPTDKTRYGYTF. In DNA form, the CDR3 reads TGTGCCAGCAGCCCTACAGACAAGACCCGCTATGGCTACACCTTC. This chain connects TRBV13 to TRBJ1-2; no clear D. With 5 bases removed from V and 4 bases from J, the gap between germline ends came to 17 bases. Germline CDR1 is PRHDT and CDR2 is FYEKMQ (reference sequence). CDR3 length equals 15 residues.

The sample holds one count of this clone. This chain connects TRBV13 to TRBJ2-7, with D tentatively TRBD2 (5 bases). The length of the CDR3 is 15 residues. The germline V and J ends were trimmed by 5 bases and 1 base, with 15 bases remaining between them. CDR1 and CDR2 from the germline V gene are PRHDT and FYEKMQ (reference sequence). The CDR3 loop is CASSAHRRASYEQYF. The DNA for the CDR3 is TGTGCCAGCAGCGCTCACCGGCGGGCGTCCTACGAGCAGTACTTC.

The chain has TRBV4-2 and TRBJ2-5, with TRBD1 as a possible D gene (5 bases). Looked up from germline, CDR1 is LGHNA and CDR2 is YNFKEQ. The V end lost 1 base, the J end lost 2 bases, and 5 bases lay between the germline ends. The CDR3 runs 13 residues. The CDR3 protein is CASSQGQQETQYF. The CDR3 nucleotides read TGTGCCAGCAGCCAAGGACAGCAAGAGACCCAGTACTTC.

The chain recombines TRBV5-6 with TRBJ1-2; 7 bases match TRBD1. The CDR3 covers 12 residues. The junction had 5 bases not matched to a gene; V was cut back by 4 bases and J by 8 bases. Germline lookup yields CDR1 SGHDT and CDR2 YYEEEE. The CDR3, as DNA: TGTGCCAGCAGCAGGGACAGTTGGGGCTACACCTTC. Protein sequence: CASSRDSWGYTF.

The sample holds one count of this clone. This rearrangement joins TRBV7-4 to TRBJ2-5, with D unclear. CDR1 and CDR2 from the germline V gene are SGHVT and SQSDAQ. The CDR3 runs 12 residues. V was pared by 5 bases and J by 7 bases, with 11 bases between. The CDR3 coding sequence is TGTGCCAGCAGCCCCTCGGGTGGGACCCAGTACTTC. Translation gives CASSPSGGTQYF.

The DNA for the CDR3 is TGTGCCAGCAGCTTACAAGCGGGGGCCTACAATGAGCAGTTCTTC. It is translated as CASSLQAGAYNEQFF. The chain recombines TRBV7-9 with TRBJ2-1; 8 bases agree with TRBD2. CDR1 is SEHNR and CDR2 is FQNEAQ in the germline V gene (reference sequence). The CDR3 runs to 15 residues. The V and J ends lost 2 bases and 2 bases, in that order; junction bases with no gene match: 2.

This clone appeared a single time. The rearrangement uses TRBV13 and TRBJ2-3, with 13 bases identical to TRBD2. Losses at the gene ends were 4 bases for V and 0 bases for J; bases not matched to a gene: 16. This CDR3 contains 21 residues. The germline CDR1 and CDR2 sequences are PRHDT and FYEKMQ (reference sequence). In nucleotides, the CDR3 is TGTGCCAGCAGCTACCCTCCGGGACTAGCGGGGCTACTTACTAGCACAGATACGCAGTATTTT. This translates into CASSYPPGLAGLLTSTDTQYF.

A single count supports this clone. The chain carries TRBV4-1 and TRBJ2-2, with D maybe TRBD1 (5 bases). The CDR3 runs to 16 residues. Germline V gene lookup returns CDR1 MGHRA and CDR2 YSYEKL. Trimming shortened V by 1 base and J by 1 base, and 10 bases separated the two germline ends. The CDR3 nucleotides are TGCGCCAGCAGCCAAGGGCCCGGACAGAACACCGGGGAGCTGTTTTTT. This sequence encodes CASSQGPGQNTGELFF.

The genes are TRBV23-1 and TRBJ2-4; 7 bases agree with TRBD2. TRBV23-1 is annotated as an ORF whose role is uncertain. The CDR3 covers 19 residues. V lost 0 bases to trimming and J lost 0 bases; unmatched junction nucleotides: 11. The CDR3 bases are TGCGCCAGCAGTCAATCGAGGGCGGGGGTCCATGGAGCCAAAAACATTCAGTACTTC. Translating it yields CASSQSRAGVHGAKNIQYF.

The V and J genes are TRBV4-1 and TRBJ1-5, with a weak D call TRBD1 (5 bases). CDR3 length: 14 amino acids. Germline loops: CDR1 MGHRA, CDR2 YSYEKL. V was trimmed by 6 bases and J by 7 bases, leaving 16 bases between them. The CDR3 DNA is TGCGCCAGCAGACCCCAGGGCCCTGGGCAGCCCCAGCATTTT. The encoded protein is CASRPQGPGQPQHF.

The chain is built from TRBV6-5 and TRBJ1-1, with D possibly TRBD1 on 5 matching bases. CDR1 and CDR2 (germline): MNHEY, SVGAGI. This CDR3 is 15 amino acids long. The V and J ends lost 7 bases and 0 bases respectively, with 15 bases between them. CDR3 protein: CASNRMGGMNTEAFF. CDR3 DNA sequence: TGTGCCAGCAATAGGATGGGGGGAATGAACACTGAAGCTTTCTTT.

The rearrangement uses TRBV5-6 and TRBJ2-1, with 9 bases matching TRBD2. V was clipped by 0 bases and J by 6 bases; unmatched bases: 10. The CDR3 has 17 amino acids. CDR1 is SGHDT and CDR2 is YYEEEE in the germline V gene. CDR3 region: CASSLEGGGAPFNEQFF. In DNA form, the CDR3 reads TGTGCCAGCAGCTTGGAGGGCGGGGGGGCCCCCTTCAATGAGCAGTTCTTC. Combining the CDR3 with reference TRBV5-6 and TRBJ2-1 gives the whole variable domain DAGVTQSPTHLIKTRGQQVTLRCSPKSGHDTVSWYQQALGQGPQFIFQYYEEEERQRGNFPDRFSGHQFPNYSSELNVNALLLGDSALYLCASSLEGGGAPFNEQFFGPGTRLTVL.

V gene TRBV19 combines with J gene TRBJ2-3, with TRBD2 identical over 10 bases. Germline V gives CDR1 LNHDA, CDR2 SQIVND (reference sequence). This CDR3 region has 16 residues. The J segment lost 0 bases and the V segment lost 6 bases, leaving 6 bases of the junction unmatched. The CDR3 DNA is TGTGCCAGTAGACTAGCGGGGATAAGGAGCACAGATACGCAGTATTTT. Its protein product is CASRLAGIRSTDTQYF. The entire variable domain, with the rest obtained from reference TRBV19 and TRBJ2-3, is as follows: DGGITQSPKYLFRKEGQNVTLSCEQNLNHDAMYWYRQDPGQGLRLIYYSQIVNDFQKGDIAEGYSVSREKKESFPLTVTSAQKNPTAFYLCASRLAGIRSTDTQYFGPGTRLTVL.

The CDR3 region is CASSTPGIDEKLFF. The CDR3 coding sequence is TGTGCCAGCAGTACGCCCGGGATCGATGAAAAACTGTTTTTT. The chain recombines TRBV7-9 with TRBJ1-4; D call uncertain. Germline CDR1 is SEHNR and CDR2 is FQNEAQ (reference sequence). The CDR3 is made up of 14 amino acids. The V end was cut by 6 bases, the J end by 6 bases, with 14 bases between.

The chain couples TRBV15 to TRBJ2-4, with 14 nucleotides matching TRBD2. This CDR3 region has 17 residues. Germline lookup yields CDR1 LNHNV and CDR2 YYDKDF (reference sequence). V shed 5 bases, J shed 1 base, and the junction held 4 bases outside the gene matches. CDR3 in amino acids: CATSGWTSGGAKNIQYF. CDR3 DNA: TGTGCCACCAGCGGTTGGACTAGCGGGGGGGCCAAAAACATTCAGTACTTC.

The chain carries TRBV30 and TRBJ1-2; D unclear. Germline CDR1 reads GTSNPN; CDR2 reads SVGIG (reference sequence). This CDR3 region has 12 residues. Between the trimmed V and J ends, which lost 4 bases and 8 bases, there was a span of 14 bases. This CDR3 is CAWTPGVKGYTF. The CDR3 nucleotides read TGTGCCTGGACCCCAGGTGTGAAGGGCTACACCTTC.

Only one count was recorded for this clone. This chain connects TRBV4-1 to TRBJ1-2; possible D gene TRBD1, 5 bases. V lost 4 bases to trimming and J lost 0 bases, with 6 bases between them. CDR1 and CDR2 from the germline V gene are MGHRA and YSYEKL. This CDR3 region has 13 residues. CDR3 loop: CASSLDTNYGYTF. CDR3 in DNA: TGCGCCAGCAGCCTGGACACTAACTATGGCTACACCTTC.

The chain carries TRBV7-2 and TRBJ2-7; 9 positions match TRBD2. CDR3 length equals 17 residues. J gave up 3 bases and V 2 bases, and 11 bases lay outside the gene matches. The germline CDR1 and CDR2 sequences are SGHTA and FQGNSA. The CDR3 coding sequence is TGTGCCAGCAGCTTAATGCGGGGGGGCTTCTTTATCTACGAGCAGTACTTC. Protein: CASSLMRGGFFIYEQYF.